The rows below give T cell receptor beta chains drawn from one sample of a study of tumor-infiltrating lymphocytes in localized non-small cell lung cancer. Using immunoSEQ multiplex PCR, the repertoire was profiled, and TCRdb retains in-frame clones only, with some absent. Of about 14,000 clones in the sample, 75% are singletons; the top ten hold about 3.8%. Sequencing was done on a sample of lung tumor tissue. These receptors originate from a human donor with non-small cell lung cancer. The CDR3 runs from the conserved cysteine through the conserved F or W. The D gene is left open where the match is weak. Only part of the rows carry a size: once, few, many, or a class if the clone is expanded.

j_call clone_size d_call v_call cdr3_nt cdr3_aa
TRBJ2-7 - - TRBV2 TGTGCCAGCACCAGGCCCCCTTCCTACGAGCAGTACTTC CASTRPPSYEQYF
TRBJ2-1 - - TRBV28 TGTGCCAGCAGACCGGACTCGAACAATGAGCAGTTCTTC CASRPDSNNEQFF
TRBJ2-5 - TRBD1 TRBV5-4 TGTGCCAGCAGCTTGGCCGGCAGGGGGCAAGAGACCCAGTACTTC CASSLAGRGQETQYF
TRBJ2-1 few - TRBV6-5 TGTGCCAGCAGAACCAACAGGGGACTGAACAATGAGCAGTTCTTC CASRTNRGLNNEQFF
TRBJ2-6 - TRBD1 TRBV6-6 TGTGCCAGCACTCCGACAGGGCACTCTGGGGCCAACGTCCTGACTTTC CASTPTGHSGANVLTF
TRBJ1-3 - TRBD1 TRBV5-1 TGCGCCAGCAGTTATGGTACAACAGGGGGGATGAGAAACACCATATATTTT CASSYGTTGGMRNTIYF
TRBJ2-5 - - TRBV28 TGTGCCAGCAGTTTAAAAGAGACCCAGTACTTC CASSLKETQYF
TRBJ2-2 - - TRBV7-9 TGTGCCAGCAGCCCTGGGGAGACAGAGAACACCGGGGAGCTGTTTTTT CASSPGETENTGELFF
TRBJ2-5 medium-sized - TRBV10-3 TGTGCCATCAGTGAAAGGGAAGAGACCCAGTACTTC CAISEREETQYF
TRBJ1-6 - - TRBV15 TGTGCCACCAGCAGAGGTCGGGGCGGAGGAGGGGATATATCACCCCTCCACTTT CATSRGRGGGGDISPLHF
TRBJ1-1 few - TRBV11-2 TGTGCCAGCTTGGTCATAGACAGGATGAACACTGAAGCTTTCTTT CASLVIDRMNTEAFF
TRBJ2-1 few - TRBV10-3 TGTGCCATCAGTGAGAGGGAGGGGGCTGCGGACAATGAGCAGTTCTTC CAISEREGAADNEQFF
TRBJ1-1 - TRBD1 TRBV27 TGTGCCAGCAGCTCCGCACAGGGGGACACTGAAGCTTTCTTT CASSSAQGDTEAFF
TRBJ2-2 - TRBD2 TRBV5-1 TGCGCCAGCAGCTACGGGACTAAGAACACCGGGGAGCTGTTTTTT CASSYGTKNTGELFF
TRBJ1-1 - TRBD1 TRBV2 TGTGCCAGCAGCCCTACAGGGGGGAACACTGAAACTTTCTTT CASSPTGGNTETFF
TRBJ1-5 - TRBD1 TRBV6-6 TGTGCCAGCAGCTTCCTTGGACAGGGGAGAAATCAGCCCCAGCATTTT CASSFLGQGRNQPQHF
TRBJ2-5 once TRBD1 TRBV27 TGTGCCAGCAGTCACAGGGGTGGGGAGACCCAGTACTTC CASSHRGGETQYF
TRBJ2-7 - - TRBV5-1 TGCGCCAGCAGGTTCGAGCAGTACTTC CASRFEQYF
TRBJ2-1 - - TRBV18 TGTGCCAGCTCACCACCGTCTTCGGGCAATGAGCAGTTCTTC CASSPPSSGNEQFF
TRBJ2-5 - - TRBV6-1 TGTGCCAGCAACCAAGAGACCCAGTACTTC CASNQETQYF
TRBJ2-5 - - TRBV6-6 TGTGCCAGCACCCCCGGTCCGCCCGGATACCAAGAGACCCAGTACTTC CASTPGPPGYQETQYF
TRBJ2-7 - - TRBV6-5 TGTGCCAGCAACCCGCGAGGGGCCGGGTCCTACGAGCAGTACTTC CASNPRGAGSYEQYF
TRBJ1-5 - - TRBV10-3 TGTGCCATCAGCGACGGTTATAGCAATCAGCCCCAGCATTTT CAISDGYSNQPQHF
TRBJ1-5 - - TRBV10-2 TGCGCCAGCAGTGCAGGTAATCAGCCCCAGCATTTT CASSAGNQPQHF
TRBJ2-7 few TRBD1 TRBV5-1 TGCGCCAGCAGCACCGGACAGGCCAAGTGGGAGCAGTACTTC CASSTGQAKWEQYF
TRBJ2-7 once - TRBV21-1 TGTGCCAGCAACCTTATTGGGTACTTC CASNLIGYF
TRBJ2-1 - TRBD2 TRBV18 TGTGCCAGCTCAGCCCTCGGGGGGGACATAAATGAGCAGTTCTTC CASSALGGDINEQFF
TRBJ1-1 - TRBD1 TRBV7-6 TGTGCCAGCAGCTCGACGACAGGGGGCGTAAACACTGAAGCTTTCTTT CASSSTTGGVNTEAFF
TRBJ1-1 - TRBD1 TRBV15 TGTGCCACCGTTGACAGGGCGAGGACTGAAGCTTTCTTT CATVDRARTEAFF
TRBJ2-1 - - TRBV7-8 TGTGCCAGCAGCTTTGACGATGGCGGGGGCCCATCCCTTTACAATGAGCAGTTCTTC CASSFDDGGGPSLYNEQFF
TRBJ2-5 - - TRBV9 TGTGCCAGCAGCGTAGGACAGTCGGAGACCCAGTACTTC CASSVGQSETQYF
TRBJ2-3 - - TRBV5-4 TGTGCCAGCAGCTTGGGTGGGGGGCGCGCAGATACGCAGTATTTT CASSLGGGRADTQYF
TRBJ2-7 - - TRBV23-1 TGCGCCAGCAGTCAATCTAGGGGATTTTGCTACGAGCAGTACTTC CASSQSRGFCYEQYF
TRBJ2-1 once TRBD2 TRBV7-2 TGTGCCAGCAGCTTCAAAGCGGGGGGGGGCAATGAGCAGTTCTTC CASSFKAGGGNEQFF
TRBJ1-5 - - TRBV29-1 TGCAGCGTTGGTGGTAGTTGGGATAGCAATCAGCCCCAGCATTTT CSVGGSWDSNQPQHF
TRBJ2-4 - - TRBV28 TGTGCCAGCAGCCGGGGCCCCGCGAAAATTCAGTACTTC CASSRGPAKIQYF
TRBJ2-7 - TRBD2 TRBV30 TGTGCCTGGAGTGTACTAGCGGGGGGCGAGCAGTACTTC CAWSVLAGGEQYF
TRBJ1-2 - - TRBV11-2 TGTGCCAGCAGTAGGGACGGTGACTATGGCTACACCTTC CASSRDGDYGYTF
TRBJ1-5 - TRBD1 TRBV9 TGTGCCAGCAGCGTAGGCGCAGGGGGGGTAAATCAGCCCCAGCATTTT CASSVGAGGVNQPQHF
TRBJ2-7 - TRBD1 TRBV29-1 TGCAGCGTGCCGGGACAGGGAGCCTACGAGCAGTACTTC CSVPGQGAYEQYF
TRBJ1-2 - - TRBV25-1 TGTGCCAGCAGTCTCGGGACTAACTATGGCTACACCTTC CASSLGTNYGYTF
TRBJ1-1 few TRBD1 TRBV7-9 TGTGCCAGCAGCCTCAGGGGGGTCGAAGCTTTCTTT CASSLRGVEAFF
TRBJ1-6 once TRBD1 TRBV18 TGTGCCAGCTCACTTTGGGCAGGGGGCCCGTCCTATAATTCACCCCTCCACTTT CASSLWAGGPSYNSPLHF
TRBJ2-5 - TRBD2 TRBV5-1 TGCGCCAGCAGCCAATATGGGACTAGCGGGGCAGAGACCCAGTACTTC CASSQYGTSGAETQYF
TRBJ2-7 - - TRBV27 TGTGCCAGCAGTACTATTCACGAGCAGTACTTC CASSTIHEQYF
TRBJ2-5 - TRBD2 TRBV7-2 TGTGCCAGCAGCTTAGCGGGGGGGGGAGAGACCCAGTACTTC CASSLAGGGETQYF
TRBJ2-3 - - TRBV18 TGTGCCAGTACGCTGAACACAGATACGCAGTATTTT CASTLNTDTQYF
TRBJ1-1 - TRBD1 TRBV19 TGTGCCAGTAGTGGGAGACAGGGGGCGGGCACTGAAGCTTTCTTT CASSGRQGAGTEAFF
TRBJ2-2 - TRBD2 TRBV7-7 TGTGCCAGCAGCCCCCGACTAGCGGGAGCAGAAATCGGAAGGACCGGGGAGCTGTTTTTT CASSPRLAGAEIGRTGELFF
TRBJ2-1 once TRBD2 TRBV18 TGTGCCAGCTCAGTTAGCGGGACCTCCTACAATGAGCAGTTCTTC CASSVSGTSYNEQFF
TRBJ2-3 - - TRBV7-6 TGTGCCAGCAGCTTACAGTTGGGCACAGATACGCAGTATTTT CASSLQLGTDTQYF
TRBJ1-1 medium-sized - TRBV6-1 TGTGCCATTCTGGGACGCATGAACACTGAAGCTTTCTTT CAILGRMNTEAFF
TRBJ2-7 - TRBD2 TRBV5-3 TGTGCCAGAAGCTTTACTAGCGGGGGAATCTACGAGCAGTACTTC CARSFTSGGIYEQYF
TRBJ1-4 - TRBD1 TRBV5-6 TGTGCCAGCATCCGACAGGGGACGGATGAAAAACTGTTTTTT CASIRQGTDEKLFF